These 25 T cell receptor beta chains were sequenced from one sample in a study of OX40 agonist ivuxolimab in advanced cancers. Measured with immunoSEQ multiplex PCR; TCRdb has only the in-frame clones, and not every one. The repertoire holds under 100,000 clones, with roughly nine tenths as singletons. This specimen was CD4+ or CD8+ T cells sorted from blood, taken in a trial of the OX40 agonist ivuxolimab. The receptors here all came from an adult with an advanced solid tumor such as melanoma, head and neck, liver or kidney cancer.

V gene TRBV18 combines with J gene TRBJ2-6; perhaps TRBD2 as D (5 bases). The CDR3 runs 15 residues. Germline V gene data show CDR1 as KGHSH and CDR2 as LQKENI. Trimming shortened V by 4 bases and J by 2 bases, and 9 bases separated the two germline ends. Here the CDR3 DNA reads TGTGCCAGCTCACTCGGGATTACTGGGGCCAACGTCCTGACTTTC. This encodes CASSLGITGANVLTF. Combining the CDR3 with reference TRBV18 and TRBJ2-6 gives the whole variable domain NAGVMQNPRHLVRRRGQEARLRCSPMKGHSHVYWYRQLPEEGLKFMVYLQKENIIDESGMPKERFSAEFPKEGPSILRIQQVVRGDSAAYFCASSLGITGANVLTFGAGSRLTVL.

This sequence joins TRBV19 and TRBJ1-2, with 7 bases identical to TRBD1. Germline CDR1 reads LNHDA; CDR2 reads SQIVND (reference sequence). The CDR3 sequence is 15 residues long. V shed 2 bases and J 4 bases; nucleotides not matched to a gene: 7. CDR3 sequence reads: CASSILEGASYGYTF. The DNA of the CDR3 is TGTGCCAGTAGTATATTGGAGGGGGCGAGCTATGGCTACACCTTC.

V usage is TRBV6-4 and J usage is TRBJ2-5; D unresolved. The CDR3 totals 12 residues. V gave up 8 bases and J gave up 0 bases, with 7 bases separating them. Germline V gene data show CDR1 as MRHNA and CDR2 as SNTAGT. CDR3 residues: CASGVDQETQYF. In DNA form, the CDR3 reads TGTGCCAGCGGAGTGGACCAAGAGACCCAGTACTTC.

V usage is TRBV6-5 and J usage is TRBJ2-1, with D possibly called TRBD1 or TRBD2 (5 bases each). V was cut by 0 bases and J by 10 bases, with 13 bases left in between. The CDR3 loop spans 14 amino acids. The germline CDR1 and CDR2 sequences are MNHEY and SVGAGI. Here the CDR3 DNA reads TGTGCCAGCAGTTACTCACGGGGCGTGGGCGAGCAGTTCTTC. It specifies CASSYSRGVGEQFF.

The chain's CDR3 is CASRAGRVDTGELFF. CDR3 sequence (DNA): TGTGCCAGCAGAGCAGGGCGGGTGGACACCGGGGAGCTGTTTTTT. The J gene is TRBJ2-2, the V gene TRBV6-5; D may be TRBD1 or TRBD2 (5 bases each). Germline V gene lookup returns CDR1 MNHEY and CDR2 SVGAGI. The CDR3 consists of 15 residues. Trimming removed 6 bases at V and 3 bases at J, with 14 bases between.

V gene TRBV28 combines with J gene TRBJ1-2; D not certain. Trimming took 11 bases from V and 7 from J, leaving 20 bases between them. The CDR3 totals 13 residues. Per germline, CDR1 MDHEN and CDR2 SYDVKM. The DNA of the CDR3 is TGTGCCTCCTCCCTGAAAGCGAACCCTGGCTACACCTTC. The encoded protein is CASSLKANPGYTF.

The chain is built from TRBV11-2 and TRBJ1-3, with a weak D call TRBD1 (5 bases). CDR3 length: 16 residues. Germline-derived CDR1 and CDR2 are SGHAT and FQNNGV. With 5 bases removed from V and 0 bases from J, the gap between germline ends came to 14 bases. This CDR3 reads CASSSGGAVSGNTIYF. The CDR3 DNA follows: TGTGCCAGCAGCAGTGGGGGAGCTGTCTCTGGAAACACCATATATTTT.

The chain employs TRBV19 and TRBJ2-6; D unclear. V dropped 3 bases and J dropped 0 bases, with 9 bases sitting between them. Germline CDR1 reads LNHDA; CDR2 reads SQIVND (reference sequence). This CDR3 region has 16 residues. The CDR3 DNA reads as TGTGCCAGTAGTATTCGCACGGACTCTGGGGCCAACGTCCTGACTTTC. Its protein is CASSIRTDSGANVLTF.

The rearrangement links TRBV30 to TRBJ2-1, with 14 positions matching TRBD2. The length of the CDR3 is 18 residues. CDR1 is GTSNPN and CDR2 is SVGIG in the germline V gene (reference sequence). V was clipped by 2 bases and J by 7 bases; unmatched bases: 13. The CDR3 protein is CAWSPWTSGRTPRNEQFF. DNA for the CDR3: TGTGCCTGGAGTCCTTGGACTAGCGGGAGGACCCCCCGGAATGAGCAGTTCTTC.

The rearrangement joins TRBV6-4 to TRBJ2-2, with D possibly TRBD2 on 6 matching bases. The CDR3 is 14 amino acids. V lost 4 bases to trimming and J lost 1 base, with 7 bases between them. The germline gives CDR1 MRHNA, CDR2 SNTAGT. The chain's CDR3 is CASSVSGNTGELFF. CDR3 DNA: TGTGCCAGCAGTGTTAGCGGGAACACCGGGGAGCTGTTTTTT.

The chain is built from TRBV28 and TRBJ1-4; possible D gene TRBD1, 5 bases. The CDR3 runs 13 residues. Germline V gives CDR1 MDHEN, CDR2 SYDVKM. Trimming took 8 bases from V and 5 from J, leaving 12 bases between them. The DNA for the CDR3 is TGTGCCAGCCGCCGGGACCCCAATGAAAAACTGTTTTTT. Translation gives CASRRDPNEKLFF.

The rearrangement uses TRBV28 and TRBJ1-5; the D gene is possibly TRBD1 (5 bases). The germline gives CDR1 MDHEN, CDR2 SYDVKM. Trimming took 8 bases from V and 7 from J, leaving 15 bases between them. CDR3 length: 13 amino acids. CDR3 sequence reads: CASRGGEKQPQHF. The DNA for the CDR3 is TGTGCCAGCCGGGGGGGGGAAAAACAGCCCCAGCATTTT.

V usage is TRBV18 and J usage is TRBJ2-7, with 12 bases that match TRBD2. The CDR3 is made up of 15 amino acids. CDR1 and CDR2 from the germline V gene are KGHSH and LQKENI. V lost 6 bases, J lost 0 bases, and 3 bases stayed unmatched. In DNA form, the CDR3 reads TGTGCCAGCTCCAAGACTAGCGGGAGCTCCTACGAGCAGTACTTC. Amino acid sequence: CASSKTSGSSYEQYF.

The chain is built from TRBV7-2 and TRBJ2-1, with TRBD2 matching 10 bases. V dropped 4 bases and J dropped 3; count of bases not matched to a gene: 3. The CDR3 runs to 15 residues. Germline CDR1 SGHTA, CDR2 FQGNSA. DNA for the CDR3: TGTGCCAGCAGCTCGACTAGCGGGTTCTACAATGAGCAGTTCTTC. Its protein product is CASSSTSGFYNEQFF.

This chain connects TRBV6-1 to TRBJ1-2; D is possibly TRBD1 (6 bases). This CDR3 has 12 amino acids. The germline gives CDR1 MNHNS, CDR2 SASEGT. V was trimmed by 7 bases and J by 4 bases, leaving 10 bases between them. CDR3 loop: CASTQGGYGYTF. In DNA, the CDR3 is TGTGCCAGCACCCAAGGGGGCTATGGCTACACCTTC.

In its sample, this clone was seen a few times. The V and J genes are TRBV6-5 and TRBJ2-7, with D possibly being TRBD1 (7 bases). V lost 8 bases to trimming and J lost 2 bases, with 16 bases between them. Germline CDR1 reads MNHEY; CDR2 reads SVGAGI. There are 14 residues in the CDR3. CDR3 amino acids: CASSRQGGPYEQYF. In DNA, the CDR3 is TGTGCCAGCTCTCGACAGGGAGGTCCCTACGAGCAGTACTTC.

This clone showed up just once. The chain employs TRBV19 and TRBJ2-3; D is uncertain. This CDR3 contains 14 residues. V lost 9 bases, J lost 0 bases, and 13 bases lay in between. Germline CDR1 LNHDA, CDR2 SQIVND (reference sequence). The CDR3 nucleotides read TGTGCCAGCGCCTTAGCTCTTAGCACAGATACGCAGTATTTT. It codes for CASALALSTDTQYF.

The CDR3 bases are TGTGCCTGGAGTGTCAAGGGAGTCTACGAGCAGTACTTC. This gives the protein CAWSVKGVYEQYF. This chain uses TRBV30 with TRBJ2-7; possible D gene TRBD2, 5 bases. Germline V CDR1 and CDR2: GTSNPN, SVGIG (reference sequence). The V end lost 0 bases, the J end lost 3 bases, and 9 bases lay between the germline ends. This CDR3 spans 13 amino acids. The entire variable domain, with the rest obtained from reference TRBV30 and TRBJ2-7, is as follows: SQTIHQWPATLVQPVGSPLSLECTVEGTSNPNLYWYRQAAGRGLQLLFYSVGIGQISSEVPQNLSASRPQDRQFILSSKKLLLSDSGFYLCAWSVKGVYEQYFGPGTRLTVT.

CDR3 in DNA: TGTGCCAGCAGTTTTAGGGCTAGCGGGAGAAGTGAACAGTACTTC. It encodes CASSFRASGRSEQYF. This sequence joins TRBV28 and TRBJ2-7; 10 bases line up with TRBD2. The CDR3 runs to 15 residues. V shed 3 bases and J 10 bases; nucleotides not matched to a gene: 12. CDR1 is MDHEN and CDR2 is SYDVKM in the germline V gene.

The chain recombines TRBV14 with TRBJ2-7; D not resolved. The V end lost 8 bases, the J end lost 6 bases, and 26 bases lay between the germline ends. Germline V lookup: CDR1 SGHDN, CDR2 FVKESK. The length of the CDR3 is 16 residues. CDR3 sequence reads: CASGSYGRPTLGEQYF. CDR3 sequence (DNA): TGTGCCAGCGGATCCTACGGGCGGCCCACTCTGGGCGAGCAGTACTTC.

The chain combines TRBV4-3 with TRBJ1-3; D is unclear. Trimming stripped 0 bases from V and 4 bases from J, with 7 bases between. Germline V gene sequence: CDR1 LGHNA, CDR2 YSLEER. The CDR3 is 14 residues long. Here the CDR3 reads CASSQEVSGNTIYF. The CDR3 DNA reads TGCGCCAGCAGCCAAGAAGTCTCCGGAAACACCATATATTTT.

The chain couples TRBV28 to TRBJ1-2, with D hard to call. Looked up from germline, CDR1 is MDHEN and CDR2 is SYDVKM. The CDR3 is made up of 12 amino acids. V shed 6 bases and J shed 4 bases, with 9 bases lying between them. The CDR3 spells CASSHSSYGYTF. CDR3 nucleotide sequence: TGTGCCAGCAGCCACAGCTCCTATGGCTACACCTTC.

J is TRBJ1-2 and V is TRBV4-3, with no clear D. The CDR3 has 15 residues. CDR1 and CDR2 from the germline V gene are LGHNA and YSLEER. Trimming left V 4 bases short and J 4 bases short, with 16 bases between. DNA of the CDR3: TGCGCCAGCAGCCCCCAAAGGACGGAATTCTATGGCTACACCTTC. Translated: CASSPQRTEFYGYTF.

The chain uses TRBV7-2 and TRBJ1-5; D gene ambiguous. The CDR3 spans 13 residues. Germline V lookup: CDR1 SGHTA, CDR2 FQGNSA. Deletions cut 2 bases from V and 7 bases from J, with 9 bases between. The CDR3 reads CASSLIDRQPQHF. The CDR3 DNA reads TGTGCCAGCAGCTTAATCGACCGGCAGCCCCAGCATTTT.

J is TRBJ2-1 and V is TRBV2; 9 nucleotides match TRBD2. The CDR3 is 15 amino acids. Germline V gene lookup returns CDR1 SNHLY and CDR2 FYNNEI. J gave up 5 bases and V 6 bases, and 8 bases lay outside the gene matches. CDR3 bases: TGTGCCAGCAGGGGTCTAGCGGGGAGCAACAATGAGCAGTTCTTC. Protein sequence: CASRGLAGSNNEQFF.